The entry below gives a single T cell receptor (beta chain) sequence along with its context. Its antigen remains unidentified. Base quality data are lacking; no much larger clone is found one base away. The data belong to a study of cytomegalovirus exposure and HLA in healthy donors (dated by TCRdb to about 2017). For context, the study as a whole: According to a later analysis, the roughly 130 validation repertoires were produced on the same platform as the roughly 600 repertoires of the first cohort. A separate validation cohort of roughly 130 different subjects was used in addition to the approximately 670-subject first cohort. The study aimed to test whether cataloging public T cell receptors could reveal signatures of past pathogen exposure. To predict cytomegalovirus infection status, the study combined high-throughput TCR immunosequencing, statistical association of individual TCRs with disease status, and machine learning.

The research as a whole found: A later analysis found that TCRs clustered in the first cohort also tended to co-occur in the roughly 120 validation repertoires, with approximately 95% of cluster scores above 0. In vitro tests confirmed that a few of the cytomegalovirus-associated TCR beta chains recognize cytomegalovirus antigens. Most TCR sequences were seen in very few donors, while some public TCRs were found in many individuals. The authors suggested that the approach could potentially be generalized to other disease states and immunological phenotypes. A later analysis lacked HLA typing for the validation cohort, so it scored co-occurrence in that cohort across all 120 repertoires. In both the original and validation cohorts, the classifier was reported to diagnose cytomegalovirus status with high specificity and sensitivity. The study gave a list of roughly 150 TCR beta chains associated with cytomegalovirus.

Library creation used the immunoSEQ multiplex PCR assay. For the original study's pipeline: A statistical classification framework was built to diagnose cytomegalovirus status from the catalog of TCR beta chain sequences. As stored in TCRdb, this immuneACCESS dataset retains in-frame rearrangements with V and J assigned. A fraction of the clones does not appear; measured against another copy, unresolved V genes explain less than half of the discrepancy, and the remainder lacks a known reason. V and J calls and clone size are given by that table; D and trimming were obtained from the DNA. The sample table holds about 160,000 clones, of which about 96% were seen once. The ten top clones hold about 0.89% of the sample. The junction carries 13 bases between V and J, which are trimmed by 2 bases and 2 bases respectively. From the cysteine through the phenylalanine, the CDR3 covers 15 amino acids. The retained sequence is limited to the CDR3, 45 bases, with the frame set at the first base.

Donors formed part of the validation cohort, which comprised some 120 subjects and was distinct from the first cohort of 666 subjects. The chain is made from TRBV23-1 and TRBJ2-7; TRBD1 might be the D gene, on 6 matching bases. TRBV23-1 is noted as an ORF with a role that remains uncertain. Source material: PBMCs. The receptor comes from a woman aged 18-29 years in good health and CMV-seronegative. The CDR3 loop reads CASSQHPTGPYEQYF. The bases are TGCGCCAGCAGTCAACACCCGACAGGCCCCTACGAGCAGTACTTC.